These 26 T cell receptor beta chains originate from one sample sequenced in a study of blood T cell repertoires in COVID-19. Measured with immunoSEQ multiplex PCR; TCRdb has only the in-frame clones, and not every one. This sample yields about 73,000 clones, of which about 80% are seen a single time; around 28% belongs to the top ten. The sample consisted of peripheral blood. These receptors were taken from a human donor in a cohort sampled during active COVID-19.

The CDR3 nucleotides are TGTGCCAGCAGTTTAGGTCTTCGCGGGGCTCCCTACGAGCAGTACTTC. Its protein product is CASSLGLRGAPYEQYF. The V gene is TRBV28, the J gene TRBJ2-7; tentative D call: TRBD2 (6 bases). Per germline, CDR1 MDHEN and CDR2 SYDVKM. Trimming took off 2 bases at V and 2 bases at J, with 16 bases between the two ends. This CDR3 has 16 amino acids. Combining the CDR3 with reference TRBV28 and TRBJ2-7 gives the whole variable domain DVKVTQSSRYLVKRTGEKVFLECVQDMDHENMFWYRQDPGLGLRLIYFSYDVKMKEKGDIPEGYSVSREKKERFSLILESASTNQTSMYLCASSLGLRGAPYEQYFGPGTRLTVT.

J is TRBJ2-7 and V is TRBV6-5; 8 bases agree with TRBD1. Germline assignment: CDR1 MNHEY and CDR2 SVGAGI. Germline trimming cut 5 bases from V and 0 bases from J; bases unmatched to any gene: 6. The length of the CDR3 is 15 residues. The CDR3 DNA reads as TGTGCCAGCAGTACTGGACAGGGACCCTCCTACGAGCAGTACTTC. Protein product: CASSTGQGPSYEQYF.

V and J are TRBV6-5 and TRBJ1-5, with a tentative D call TRBD1 (6 bases). The V gene lost 8 bases and the J gene lost 7 bases, with 12 bases spanning the gap. The length of the CDR3 is 12 residues. Per germline, CDR1 MNHEY and CDR2 SVGAGI. The CDR3 here is CASGSGDQPQHF. Written as DNA, the CDR3 is TGTGCCAGCGGGTCAGGGGACCAGCCCCAGCATTTT.

The chain has TRBV2 and TRBJ2-3; TRBD2 matches 12 bases. The length of the CDR3 is 13 residues. With V trimmed by 9 bases and J by 9 bases, 7 bases remained unmatched. Germline V lookup: CDR1 SNHLY, CDR2 FYNNEI. The DNA for the CDR3 is TGTGCCAGGCTACTAGCGGGAGGCGGCACGCAGTATTTT. This translates into CARLLAGGGTQYF.

This clone was observed once. The rearrangement joins TRBV29-1 to TRBJ1-1; tentative D call: TRBD1 (5 bases). Trimming removed 4 bases at V and 0 bases at J, with 9 bases between. Germline V lookup: CDR1 SQVTM, CDR2 ANQGSEA. CDR3 length: 13 amino acids. In DNA, the CDR3 is TGCAGCGTTGGGGGGGACCTGAACACTGAAGCTTTCTTT. It encodes CSVGGDLNTEAFF.

V usage is TRBV6-2 or TRBV6-3 and J usage is TRBJ2-3, with D maybe TRBD2 (5 bases). The CDR3 extends over 14 amino acids. Germline lookup yields CDR1 MNHEY and CDR2 SVGEGT. V dropped 5 bases and J dropped 7 bases, with 16 bases sitting between them. This chain's CDR3 is CASSRAGLTNTQYF. The CDR3 DNA is TGTGCCAGCAGTCGCGCGGGCCTCACTAATACGCAGTATTTT.

This clone came up once. The chain has TRBV27 and TRBJ2-5; TRBD2 might be the D (6 bases). From germline, CDR1 is MNHEY and CDR2 SMNVEV (reference sequence). V lost 0 bases to trimming and J lost 4 bases, with 9 bases between them. There are 14 residues in the CDR3. CDR3 sequence: CASSLSTSLETQYF. In DNA form, the CDR3 reads TGTGCCAGCAGTTTATCGACTAGTCTAGAGACCCAGTACTTC.

The DNA for the CDR3 is TGTGCCAGCAGCTTTGGGCCGGCGAACACCGGGGAGCTGTTTTTT. Translated, it gives CASSFGPANTGELFF. V and J are TRBV5-4 and TRBJ2-2; no definite D call. Trimming stripped 2 bases from V and 0 bases from J, with 8 bases between. This CDR3 contains 15 residues. Germline-derived CDR1 and CDR2 are SGHNT and YYREEE (reference sequence).

The CDR3 here is CASSGTASYGYTF. The DNA of the CDR3 is TGTGCCAGCAGTGGGACAGCCTCCTATGGCTACACCTTC. The chain combines TRBV7-9 with TRBJ1-2, with TRBD1 matching 7 bases. The CDR3 is made up of 13 amino acids. CDR1 is SEHNR and CDR2 is FQNEAQ in the germline V gene (reference sequence). Trimming cost V 6 bases and J 4 bases; bases outside gene matches: 5.

The CDR3 protein is CASSSSGAGFTDTQYF. The CDR3 region has the DNA TGTGCCAGCAGCAGCAGCGGGGCCGGATTCACAGATACGCAGTATTTT. J is TRBJ2-3 and V is TRBV9; 7 positions agree with TRBD2. This CDR3 comprises 16 residues. CDR1 and CDR2 (germline): SGDLS, YYNGEE. The J segment lost 2 bases and the V segment lost 4 bases, leaving 10 bases of the junction unmatched.

The chain employs TRBV5-8 and TRBJ2-5; D is perhaps TRBD1 (7 bases). V was cut by 0 bases and J by 5 bases, with 14 bases left in between. The CDR3 totals 15 residues. Germline V lookup: CDR1 SGHTS, CDR2 YDEGEE. The CDR3 loop reads CASSLGAQGRETQYF. CDR3 nucleotide sequence: TGTGCCAGCAGCTTGGGCGCACAGGGGAGGGAGACCCAGTACTTC.

Concerning this clone itself: This specimen includes other DNA sequences encoding the same CDR3. The genes are TRBV18 and TRBJ1-2, with D possibly being TRBD1 (6 bases). Germline V gives CDR1 KGHSH, CDR2 LQKENI. The CDR3 extends over 13 amino acids. Trimming stripped 2 bases from V and 4 bases from J, with 8 bases between. CDR3 sequence: CASSPDRSYGYTF. The CDR3, as DNA: TGTGCCAGCTCACCAGACAGGAGCTATGGCTACACCTTC.

V usage is TRBV6-5 and J usage is TRBJ2-1; 11 nucleotides match TRBD2. Per germline, CDR1 MNHEY and CDR2 SVGAGI. The V and J ends lost 5 bases and 3 bases, in that order; junction bases with no gene match: 3. This CDR3 comprises 15 residues. CDR3 nucleotide sequence: TGTGCCAGCAGTACCCTAGCGGGGGGCTACAATGAGCAGTTCTTC. Translated, it gives CASSTLAGGYNEQFF.

This chain links TRBV4-1 with TRBJ2-5; 8 positions agree with TRBD2. The V gene end was trimmed by 0 bases and the J gene end by 10 bases; junction bases not matched to a gene: 7. Germline CDR1 MGHRA, CDR2 YSYEKL. The CDR3 has 14 residues. The CDR3 here is CASSQELAVGDQYF. CDR3 nucleotide sequence: TGCGCCAGCAGCCAAGAACTAGCGGTTGGGGACCAGTACTTC.

J is TRBJ1-2 and V is TRBV28; D is possibly TRBD1 (5 bases). The germline V gene has CDR1 MDHEN and CDR2 SYDVKM. This CDR3 has 11 residues. Trimming removed 6 bases from V and 5 bases from J, with 7 bases in between. The CDR3 loop reads CASSPGYGYTF. For the CDR3, the DNA is TGTGCCAGCAGCCCAGGGTATGGCTACACCTTC.

This clone was counted ten times or more. This chain uses TRBV3-1 (or the pseudogene TRBV3-2) with TRBJ2-2; TRBD2 aligns across 7 bases. This CDR3 has 17 amino acids. The V and J ends lost 4 bases and 5 bases, in that order; junction bases with no gene match: 13. Looked up from germline, CDR1 is LGHDT and CDR2 is YNNKEL (reference sequence). CDR3 loop: CASSPAALRGGTGELFF. The CDR3 DNA sequence: TGTGCCAGCAGCCCCGCGGCGCTCCGCGGGGGAACCGGGGAGCTGTTTTTT.

This clone was detected a few times. This chain joins TRBV5-1 and TRBJ2-2, with 7 bases matching TRBD1. The V segment lost 6 bases and the J segment 5 bases; nucleotides outside the gene matches: 10. This CDR3 is built from 15 residues. The germline V gene encodes CDR1 SGHRS and CDR2 YFSETQ. The CDR3 spells CASTLQGQTTGELFF. Here the CDR3 DNA reads TGCGCCAGCACCCTACAGGGGCAAACAACCGGGGAGCTGTTTTTT.

The chain is built from TRBV4-3 and TRBJ2-3, with 10 bases that match TRBD2. V lost 1 base to trimming and J lost 2 bases; unmatched junction nucleotides: 6. The CDR3 is 17 residues long. Looked up from germline, CDR1 is LGHNA and CDR2 is YSLEER. CDR3 sequence: CASSQAPSGGHTDTQYF. The DNA of the CDR3 is TGCGCCAGCAGCCAAGCTCCTAGCGGGGGACACACAGATACGCAGTATTTT.

The rearrangement uses TRBV11-3 and TRBJ1-6; perhaps TRBD1 as D (5 bases). V gave up 5 bases and J gave up 7 bases, with 12 bases separating them. The germline gives CDR1 SGHNT, CDR2 YENEEA. The CDR3 is 14 residues long. The CDR3 DNA follows: TGTGCCAGCAGCGCGCAGGGTTCAAATTCACCCCTCCACTTT. This translates into CASSAQGSNSPLHF.

The rearrangement uses TRBV4-3 and TRBJ2-5, with 8 bases identical to TRBD1. V was pared by 0 bases and J by 1 base, with 7 bases of the junction left unmatched. The CDR3 is 17 amino acids. Germline V gene data show CDR1 as LGHNA and CDR2 as YSLEER. The CDR3 DNA sequence: TGCGCCAGCAGCCAAGATGGGTCGACAGGGGCCCAAGAGACCCAGTACTTC. It codes for CASSQDGSTGAQETQYF.

This clone has only one observation. The chain is built from TRBV5-1 and TRBJ2-3; D is uncertain. The germline CDR1 and CDR2 sequences are SGHRS and YFSETQ. The CDR3 is 16 amino acids. V shed 0 bases and J shed 3 bases, with 14 bases lying between them. This chain's CDR3 is CASSLVGERKTDTQYF. For the CDR3, the DNA is TGCGCCAGCAGCTTGGTGGGCGAAAGAAAGACAGATACGCAGTATTTT.

This chain uses TRBV6-5 with TRBJ1-1, with a weak D call TRBD1 (5 bases). V lost 7 bases to trimming and J lost 4 bases, with 19 bases between them. Germline V lookup: CDR1 MNHEY, CDR2 SVGAGI. The CDR3 totals 15 residues. The CDR3 DNA reads TGTGCCAGCAAGGGGAGGACATCTTCCCCCACTGAAGCTTTCTTT. It encodes CASKGRTSSPTEAFF.

In this sample, this clone turned up once. The chain has TRBV19 and TRBJ1-1; TRBD1 matches 7 bases. Trimming at V came to 1 base and at J to 7 bases, leaving 6 bases not matched to a gene. CDR1 LNHDA and CDR2 SQIVND come from the germline V gene (reference sequence). The CDR3 has 14 amino acids. CDR3: CASSIGTGRIEAFF. CDR3 DNA sequence: TGTGCCAGTAGTATAGGGACAGGCCGTATTGAAGCTTTCTTT.

The CDR3 bases are TGTGCCAGCAGCTTGGGACTAGCGGGGGGGCCCCTCTACAATGAGCAGTTCTTC. Translated: CASSLGLAGGPLYNEQFF. The chain carries TRBV9 and TRBJ2-1; 16 bases fit TRBD2. V shed 4 bases, J shed 3 bases, and the junction held 7 bases outside the gene matches. Germline CDR1 SGDLS, CDR2 YYNGEE. The CDR3 is 18 amino acids.

This clone showed up just once. The CDR3 nucleotides read TGTGCCAGCAGTGAAACAGGGTCCTACGAGCAGTACTTC. It specifies CASSETGSYEQYF. The J gene is TRBJ2-7, the V gene TRBV25-1; D perhaps matches TRBD1 (6 bases). Germline values: CDR1 MGHDK, CDR2 SYGVNS. The length of the CDR3 is 13 residues. The germline V and J ends were trimmed by 2 bases and 1 base, with 6 bases remaining between them.

The chain recombines TRBV10-3 with TRBJ2-1; D is perhaps TRBD1 (6 bases). The CDR3 has 14 residues. The ends were cut back, 6 bases at V and 7 bases at J, with 16 bases in the middle. The germline gives CDR1 ENHRY, CDR2 SYGVKD. The CDR3 is CAIRQGSSLNEQFF. The CDR3 DNA sequence: TGTGCCATCAGACAGGGATCCTCTCTGAATGAGCAGTTCTTC.